This T cell receptor (beta chain) was recorded in a study of cytomegalovirus exposure and HLA in healthy donors. Trimming left V 4 bases short and J 0 bases short, with 7 bases between. The CDR3 is 15 amino acids. CDR1 KGHSH and CDR2 LQKENI come from the germline V gene. Study-level results: In a later analysis, HLA-C alleles had the fewest associated TCRs, DRB1 alleles the most.

This clone showed up just a few times. Its antigen is unidentified. The PCR used 60 Vbeta and 13 Jbeta primers. TCRdb's table, derived via immunoSEQ multiplex PCR, lists solely in-frame clones and lacks some. The sample holds about 230,000 clones; 77% are singletons and the top ten take roughly 2.5%. The clonotype was recovered from a woman aged 60-75 years in good health and CMV-seropositive. V usage is TRBV18 and J usage is TRBJ2-6; D unresolved. Specimen: PBMCs. The CDR3 DNA reads TGTGCCAGCTCACGAAGCGTCTCTGGGGCCAACGTCCTGACTTTC. The encoded protein is CASSRSVSGANVLTF.